These 10 T cell receptor beta chains were all obtained from the same sample, sequenced in a study of identical twins. MiXCR, run by TCRdb on the 5' RACE reads, gives a single entry per CDR3 protein. The sample includes hundreds of thousands of distinct CDR3 sequences, around a sixth seen only once; the top ten take around 14%. These same records also appear under a second study, on T cells expressing NK-cell markers.

Sequencing was carried out using PBMCs. The receptors were sampled from a woman under 30 in good health.

This clonotype was observed a handful of times. V is TRBV5-1 and J is TRBJ2-7; 12 bases are shared with TRBD2. Per the germline V gene, CDR1 is SGHRS and CDR2 is YFSETQ. Losses at the gene ends were 3 bases for V and 5 bases for J; bases not matched to a gene: 3. There are 14 residues in the CDR3. CDR3 residues: CASSSSGGAHEQYF. CDR3 sequence (DNA): TGCGCCAGCAGCTCTAGCGGGGGGGCCCACGAGCAGTACTTC.

The chain combines TRBV15 with TRBJ1-5; D is possibly TRBD1 (5 bases). The CDR3 spans 13 residues. The germline V gene encodes CDR1 LNHNV and CDR2 YYDKDF (reference sequence). The V gene lost 6 bases and the J gene lost 4 bases, with 10 bases spanning the gap. The CDR3 region has the DNA TGTGCCACCAGGGGGGGGGGTAATCAGCCCCAGCATTTT. Translation gives CATRGGGNQPQHF.

The chain recombines TRBV20-1 with TRBJ2-1; 10 bases are shared with TRBD1. The V gene end was trimmed by 6 bases and the J gene end by 6 bases; junction bases not matched to a gene: 8. CDR1 DFQATT and CDR2 SNEGSKA come from the germline V gene (reference sequence). There are 14 residues in the CDR3. This CDR3 reads CSATTGGAFNEQFF. CDR3 DNA sequence: TGCAGTGCAACGACAGGGGGCGCGTTCAATGAGCAGTTCTTC.

V gene TRBV9 combines with J gene TRBJ2-1; D remains unclear. V was pared by 3 bases and J by 8 bases, with 18 bases between. The CDR3 is 15 residues long. Germline CDR1 is SGDLS and CDR2 is YYNGEE. This CDR3 is CASSALERGVDEQFF. The CDR3 DNA sequence: TGTGCCAGCAGCGCCCTCGAGCGTGGCGTTGATGAGCAGTTCTTC.

The chain links TRBV24-1 to TRBJ2-1; a possible D gene is TRBD2 (5 bases). With 2 bases removed from V and 2 bases from J, the gap between germline ends came to 9 bases. There are 15 residues in the CDR3. Germline CDR1 and CDR2: KGHDR and SFDVKD. The CDR3 nucleotides read TGTGCCACCAGTGATTCACGGGGTACCTACAATGAGCAGTTCTTC. Its protein is CATSDSRGTYNEQFF.

This clonotype has ten or more counts. The J gene is TRBJ2-7, the V gene TRBV10-3; D gene ambiguous. Germline V lookup: CDR1 ENHRY, CDR2 SYGVKD. The CDR3 sequence is 13 residues long. Trimming left V 0 bases short and J 0 bases short, with 3 bases between. Here the CDR3 DNA reads TGTGCCATCAGTGAGTCGGTCTCCTACGAGCAGTACTTC. Translation gives CAISESVSYEQYF.

The chain combines TRBV7-9 with TRBJ2-1; TRBD2 matches 10 bases. Germline V lookup: CDR1 SEHNR, CDR2 FQNEAQ (reference sequence). Trimming cost V 8 bases and J 7 bases; bases outside gene matches: 14. The CDR3 has 16 residues. In DNA, the CDR3 is TGTGCCAGCCGAGCCTCTCAAGCGGGAGGGCTAAATGAGCAGTTCTTC. Protein sequence: CASRASQAGGLNEQFF.

This chain links TRBV4-3 with TRBJ2-1, with TRBD2 matching over 15 bases. Trimming at V came to 2 bases and at J to 8 bases, leaving 10 bases not matched to a gene. CDR1 is LGHNA and CDR2 is YSLEER in the germline V gene. The CDR3 extends over 18 amino acids. The chain's CDR3 is CASSQQGTSGRFTDEQFF. DNA for the CDR3: TGCGCCAGCAGCCAACAGGGGACTAGCGGGAGGTTTACCGATGAGCAGTTCTTC.

CDR3 sequence: CSVTQGGPEQYF. The CDR3 DNA sequence: TGCAGCGTTACGCAGGGGGGGCCAGAGCAGTACTTC. This chain connects TRBV29-1 to TRBJ2-7, with D perhaps matching TRBD1 or TRBD2 (7 bases each). Trimming shortened V by 5 bases and J by 7 bases, and 15 bases separated the two germline ends. CDR3 length: 12 residues. Germline-derived CDR1 and CDR2 are SQVTM and ANQGSEA.

The J gene is TRBJ2-3, the V gene TRBV11-3, with unresolved D. The CDR3 sequence is 15 residues long. Germline V gives CDR1 SGHNT, CDR2 YENEEA. Trimming removed 7 bases at V and 0 bases at J, with 14 bases between. CDR3 DNA sequence: TGTGCCAGCAAAACAACCCCGTCTAGCACAGATACGCAGTATTTT. It encodes CASKTTPSSTDTQYF.